The T cell receptor beta chain under discussion was sequenced for a study of cytomegalovirus exposure and HLA in healthy donors. In germline, CDR1 is MNHEY, CDR2 SMNVEV (reference sequence). The CDR3 contains 14 residues. Trimming left V 3 bases short and J 0 bases short, with 6 bases between. The PCR ran on 60 Vbeta and 13 Jbeta primers. TCRdb keeps only in-frame clones here, not all; method: immunoSEQ multiplex PCR. The data contain roughly 80,000 clones, roughly 81% of them seen just once; the ten biggest clones take up about 2%. Sequences were obtained from PBMCs. This clonotype originated in a woman aged 25 to 39 in good health and CMV-seronegative. The chain uses TRBV27 and TRBJ1-3; D may be TRBD1 (5 bases). The CDR3 reads CASSLGGSGNTIYF. The DNA for the CDR3 is TGTGCCAGCAGTTTGGGGGGCTCTGGAAACACCATATATTTT.